The next 20 T cell receptor beta chains were all read from a single sample in a study of blood T cell repertoires in COVID-19. Method: immunoSEQ multiplex PCR; TCRdb's copy keeps in-frame clones and lacks some. Here the sample spans roughly 170,000 clones, about 88% being singletons. Sequencing was performed on peripheral blood. Receptors originate from a woman in her forties or fifties with COVID-19, enrolled during active disease.

This chain links TRBV4-3 with TRBJ2-3; TRBD2 matches at 9 bases. The germline V gene has CDR1 LGHNA and CDR2 YSLEER. CDR3 length equals 18 residues. The J segment lost 2 bases and the V segment lost 0 bases, leaving 9 bases of the junction unmatched. CDR3 nucleotide sequence: TGCGCCAGCAGCCAAGATAACAGCCTAGCGGGGTCCACAGATACGCAGTATTTT. This sequence encodes CASSQDNSLAGSTDTQYF.

The gene calls are TRBV7-3 and TRBJ1-1, with D possibly matching TRBD1 (6 bases). Germline V gene sequence: CDR1 SGHTA, CDR2 FQGTGA. The V end lost 3 bases, the J end lost 0 bases, and 8 bases lay between the germline ends. The CDR3 is made up of 14 amino acids. The CDR3 reads CASSLDSMNTEAFF. In DNA, the CDR3 is TGTGCCAGCAGCTTGGACAGTATGAACACTGAAGCTTTCTTT.

The chain joins TRBV29-1 to TRBJ2-7; D is perhaps TRBD1 (5 bases). The CDR3 consists of 13 residues. V lost 4 bases and J lost 4, with 14 bases in between. Germline CDR1 SQVTM, CDR2 ANQGSEA. CDR3 nucleotides: TGCAGCGTTGCTTTGGGCAGGGCATACGAGCAGTACTTC. Amino acid sequence: CSVALGRAYEQYF.

The V call is TRBV4-1, the J call TRBJ2-2; D is possibly TRBD2 (7 bases). The germline gives CDR1 MGHRA, CDR2 YSYEKL. V was cut by 5 bases and J by 6 bases, with 16 bases left in between. This CDR3 region has 15 residues. The CDR3 is CASSFPGAGAGELFF. CDR3 sequence (DNA): TGCGCCAGCAGCTTCCCAGGGGCGGGGGCCGGGGAGCTGTTTTTT.

CDR3 amino acids: CASSSSGGFGYTF. CDR3 coding DNA: TGTGCCAGCAGCTCATCTGGCGGGTTTGGCTACACCTTC. The rearrangement uses TRBV6-1 and TRBJ1-2; D is unclear. Between the trimmed V and J ends, which lost 6 bases and 7 bases, there was a span of 15 bases. Germline V gene data show CDR1 as MNHNS and CDR2 as SASEGT. The CDR3 consists of 13 residues.

For this clone: The junction departs from the called germline gene at one end, perhaps through a read error. The chain is built from TRBV11-2 and TRBJ2-1; possible D gene TRBD2, 6 bases. The germline CDR1 and CDR2 sequences are SGHAT and FQNNGV. The CDR3 extends over 14 amino acids. Here the CDR3 reads CASRTGTSSNEQFF. In DNA, the CDR3 is TGTGCCAGCAGGACGGGGACTTCCTCCAATGAGCAGTTCTTC.

V gene TRBV2 combines with J gene TRBJ2-2; TRBD2 matches at 8 bases. The CDR3 length is 15 residues. Germline loops: CDR1 SNHLY, CDR2 FYNNEI. With V trimmed by 4 bases and J by 2 bases, 3 bases remained unmatched. The CDR3 nucleotides are TGTGCCAGCAGTGTAGCGGGGCGTAACACCGGGGAGCTGTTTTTT. Translated: CASSVAGRNTGELFF.

The rearrangement joins TRBV4-2 to TRBJ2-5; D is undetermined. In germline, CDR1 is LGHNA, CDR2 YNFKEQ. Trimming removed 1 base at V and 6 bases at J, with 9 bases between. This CDR3 region has 13 residues. In nucleotides, the CDR3 is TGTGCCAGCAGCCAAGTGGCTGATCAGACCCAGTACTTC. It translates to CASSQVADQTQYF.

The rearrangement links TRBV21-1 to TRBJ1-2; the table assigns TRBD1, which was not confirmed against the DNA. TRBV21-1 is described as a pseudogene. The CDR3 is 16 residues long. CDR3 sequence: CASSPHTGQRNYGYTF. The DNA of the CDR3 is TGTGCCAGCAGCCCGCACACGGGACAGAGAAACTATGGCTACACCTTC.

The rearrangement joins TRBV12-3 or TRBV12-4 to TRBJ2-2; perhaps TRBD1 as D (6 bases). The V end lost 7 bases, the J end lost 5 bases, and 11 bases lay between the germline ends. The CDR3 has 13 residues. The DNA of the CDR3 is TGTGCCAGCAACCGCGACAGGACCGGGGAGCTGTTTTTT. It is translated as CASNRDRTGELFF.

This chain links TRBV19 with TRBJ2-5, with TRBD1 identical over 8 bases. Germline V gene sequence: CDR1 LNHDA, CDR2 SQIVND (reference sequence). V was clipped by 5 bases and J by 3 bases; unmatched bases: 14. This CDR3 spans 17 amino acids. In nucleotides, the CDR3 is TGTGCCAGTAGTCAGGGGGCCAGCGCTGTTTTGGAAGAGACCCAGTACTTC. This gives the protein CASSQGASAVLEETQYF.

The genes are TRBV6-2 or TRBV6-3 and TRBJ2-1; 10 positions match TRBD2. The ends lost 2 bases at V and 8 bases at J; junction bases unmatched: 12. Germline CDR1 is MNHEY and CDR2 is SVGEGT. The CDR3 spans 17 residues. The DNA for the CDR3 is TGTGCCAGCAGTTACCAAAAGCCGGCTAGCGGGGGTTATGAGCAGTTCTTC. This gives the protein CASSYQKPASGGYEQFF.

This clone showed up just once. CDR3 nucleotide sequence: TGTGCCAGTAGTATAGTTGCACAGGAGTTCGATTCACCCCTCCACTTT. Its protein is CASSIVAQEFDSPLHF. This rearrangement joins TRBV19 to TRBJ1-6, with a tentative D call TRBD1 (5 bases). CDR1 LNHDA and CDR2 SQIVND come from the germline V gene (reference sequence). V lost 1 base and J lost 8, with 15 bases in between. The CDR3 spans 16 residues.

This sequence joins TRBV27 and TRBJ1-6; D is undetermined. The V gene's germline CDR1 is MNHEY and CDR2 SMNVEV (reference sequence). There are 12 residues in the CDR3. V was shortened by 5 bases and J by 14 bases, with 13 bases between the two germline ends. In nucleotides, the CDR3 is TGTGCCAGCAGTGAGGGCCCCTCGGCCCTCCACTTT. Residues: CASSEGPSALHF.

This clone was detected a few times. Here the CDR3 DNA reads TGCGCCAGCAGAGAGAGGACAGCAACTAATGAAAAACTGTTTTTT. It is translated as CASRERTATNEKLFF. The rearrangement uses TRBV4-1 and TRBJ1-4, with D tentatively TRBD1 (6 bases). CDR1 is MGHRA, CDR2 YSYEKL, per germline. CDR3 length: 15 residues. V dropped 6 bases and J dropped 0 bases, with 11 bases sitting between them.

In DNA, the CDR3 is TGTGCCAGCAGTTACTCAGCCTCCTACGAGCAGTACTTC. Translated: CASSYSASYEQYF. This rearrangement joins TRBV6-5 to TRBJ2-7, with D uncertain. This CDR3 spans 13 amino acids. Trimming shortened V by 0 bases and J by 0 bases, and 3 bases separated the two germline ends. Germline CDR1 MNHEY, CDR2 SVGAGI.

The rearrangement links TRBV6-6 to TRBJ2-7, with TRBD1 matching over 9 bases. The junction had 8 bases not matched to a gene; V was cut back by 4 bases and J by 1 base. This CDR3 has 16 residues. In germline, CDR1 is MNHNY, CDR2 SVGAGI (reference sequence). As DNA, the CDR3 is TGTGCCAGCAGTTCGCCGACAGGGGGGAAATCCTACGAGCAGTACTTC. It specifies CASSSPTGGKSYEQYF.

This clone was counted a few times. The chain uses TRBV6-1 and TRBJ1-1; unclear D gene. The V and J ends lost 3 bases and 0 bases respectively, with 2 bases between them. Germline CDR1 and CDR2: MNHNS and SASEGT. The CDR3 has 12 amino acids. The CDR3 DNA sequence: TGTGCCAGCAGTGACGTGAACACTGAAGCTTTCTTT. It codes for CASSDVNTEAFF.

The chain links TRBV4-1 to TRBJ1-2; D may be TRBD1 (5 bases). The ends were cut back, 1 base at V and 4 bases at J, with 13 bases in the middle. The CDR3 is 15 residues long. From germline, CDR1 is MGHRA and CDR2 YSYEKL. The CDR3 here is CASSQGQGALYGYTF. The DNA for the CDR3 is TGCGCCAGCAGCCAAGGGCAGGGCGCCCTCTATGGCTACACCTTC.

This chain joins TRBV7-2 and TRBJ1-6; possible D gene TRBD1, 6 bases. The CDR3 contains 17 residues. V lost 2 bases and J lost 7, with 18 bases in between. CDR1 is SGHTA and CDR2 is FQGNSA in the germline V gene. The CDR3 region has the DNA TGTGCCAGCAGCTTACGGGCAGGGGCAGGTTGGAATTCACCCCTCCACTTT. Its protein is CASSLRAGAGWNSPLHF.